This TCR beta chain was recovered during a study of siplizumab effects on memory and regulatory T cells (dated by TCRdb to between 2018 and 2021). Background on the whole study: The study examined how the anti-CD2 antibody siplizumab affects alloreactive T-cell subsets in allogeneic mixed lymphocyte reactions built from human PBMCs.

Library construction relied on the immunoSEQ multiplex PCR assay. The deep sequencing platform assayed around 94,000 TCR templates per sample. Genomic DNA extracted from sorted T cells was used for TCRbeta CDR3 sequencing. The source study handled its data this way. Clonal analysis of TCRbeta CDR3 data was done in the R programming language. Comparing unstimulated samples against CFSE-low samples taken after the reaction was how alloreactive CD4+ and CD8+ clones were defined. Regulatory or non-regulatory origin was assigned to alloreactive CD4+ clones by matching of sequences to sorted unstimulated Treg and non-Treg repertoires. Imported from immuneACCESS, the table was reduced by TCRdb to in-frame sequences with V and J called. These copies leave out some clones; in studies compared against another copy, an unresolved V gene accounts for under half, and the cause of the remainder is not known. That table furnishes V, J and clone size, whereas the DNA furnished D and trimming. This sample holds 100,000 to 110,000 clones; approximately 94% were observed only once. The leading ten clones occupy less than 1.5% of the sample.

Results and caveats for the whole study, not just this receptor: Roughly 75-95% of proliferating CD4+ or CD8+ clones could not be assigned a naive or memory phenotype. Sequences below about 10^-5 frequency were poorly captured, so only a minor fraction of alloreactive clones could be mapped to unstimulated subsets. Siplizumab significantly lowered the cumulative frequency of alloreactive sequences that could be traced to unstimulated CD4+ memory T cells. Among mappable alloreactive CD4+ clones, an average Treg-derived fraction of 68.8% was observed with siplizumab, compared with roughly 27% in control reactions. No functional confirmation was obtained for the suppressive function of proliferating Tregs from siplizumab cultures. Unstimulated naive T cells appeared to be more diverse than memory T cells, and naive cells seemed to make a substantial contribution to the alloresponse.

With respect to this clone: Its specific antigen is unknown. No quality values exist for individual bases; no much larger clone is one base distant.

Sorted unstimulated T cells and proliferating T cells recovered from mixed lymphocyte reactions underwent TCRbeta CDR3 sequencing. Fresh whole blood from ten to eleven HLA-typed healthy donors served as the source for isolating PBMCs. To map where alloreactive clones came from, CD4+ non-regulatory T cells in the unstimulated state were FACS-sorted. Sequenced sample: non-Treg CD4+ T cells sorted from blood. This specimen's cell subset or site label, interpreted: FACS-sorted unstimulated CD4+ non-regulatory T cells. The sequence was collected from a human donor in good health.

The CDR3 protein sequence reads: CASSPTSAVAQYF. The base sequence is TGCGCCAGCAGCCCTACTAGCGCCGTAGCGCAGTACTTC. The chain joins TRBV5-1 to TRBJ2-5; 7 central nucleotides agree with TRBD2. The germline V gene encodes CDR1 SGHRS and CDR2 YFSETQ. Including cysteine and phenylalanine, the CDR3 has 13 amino acids. Just CDR3 DNA is preserved here, 39 bases in frame from base 1. Trimmed from V: 4 bases; trimmed from J: 11 bases; junction bases lacking a gene match: 11.